Listed below are T cell receptor beta chains from one sample, sequenced in a study of CD8+CD57+ T cells in acquired aplastic anemia. Using its own MiXCR run on the reads, TCRdb lists one record per CDR3 protein. The sample contains some 200,000 distinct CDR3 sequences, 65% of which appear only once. Sequencing input: sorted CD4+, CD8+, or CD8+CD57+ T cells (not recorded which) from PBMCs. The receptors stem from a human donor with aplastic anemia. Both conserved end residues are part of each CDR3. A D gene is named only where the DNA matches it firmly. Size tells how often a clone was seen (once, few, many) or the class of an expanded clone, and some rows leave it out.

clone size | J gene | V gene | D gene | CDR3 length | CDR3 DNA | CDR3 protein
. | TRBJ2-7 | TRBV12-3/TRBV12-4 | . | 16 | TGTGCCAGCAGTTTAAATCCCACCGGGGAGCTGTACGAGCAGTACTTC | CASSLNPTGELYEQYF
many | TRBJ2-3 | TRBV29-1 | TRBD1 | 13 | TGCAGCGCAACAGGGGGCCTCACAGATACGCAGTATTTT | CSATGGLTDTQYF
many | TRBJ2-1 | TRBV11-2 | . | 14 | TGTGCCAGCAGCTCAGTAGGCGGGGCAGATGAGCAGTTCTTC | CASSSVGGADEQFF
many | TRBJ1-2 | TRBV27 | . | 14 | TGTGCCAGCAGTCCAACCCAGGGGTATTGGGGCTACACCTTC | CASSPTQGYWGYTF
few | TRBJ2-3 | TRBV7-9 | . | 14 | TGTGCCAGCAGCTTTGGGACTAGCACAGATACGCAGTATTTT | CASSFGTSTDTQYF
. | TRBJ2-1 | TRBV7-6 | . | 14 | TGTGCCAGCAGCCAACGGGTGGGTCGGAATGAGCAGTTCTTC | CASSQRVGRNEQFF
. | TRBJ1-1 | TRBV7-8 | . | 15 | TGTGCCAGCAGAATATTGGCAGGAGTGAACACTGAAGCTTTCTTT | CASRILAGVNTEAFF
. | TRBJ2-7 | TRBV14 | . | 15 | TGTGCCAGCAGCCACCTCCCGGGAGAGCACTACGAGCAGTACTTC | CASSHLPGEHYEQYF
. | TRBJ2-7 | TRBV6-1 | . | 14 | TGTGCCAGCGAAGGGACTGGGATCTCCTACGAGCAGTACTTC | CASEGTGISYEQYF
. | TRBJ2-7 | TRBV7-9 | TRBD1 | 16 | TGTGCCAGCAGTCCTGCGTATGGACAGGGGGCATACGAGCAGTACTTC | CASSPAYGQGAYEQYF
once | TRBJ2-7 | TRBV15 | . | 14 | TGTGCCACCAGCAGTCGGGACGGCCCTACGAGACTGTACTTC | CATSSRDGPTRLYF
few | TRBJ2-2 | TRBV5-1 | . | 15 | TGCGCCAGCAGCTTGGGACAGACGAACACCGGGGAGCTGTTTTTT | CASSLGQTNTGELFF
once | TRBJ2-1 | TRBV5-1 | . | 15 | TGCGCCAGCAGCTTGGTTGCGGGACCCCTTTATGAGCAGTTCTTC | CASSLVAGPLYEQFF
. | TRBJ2-3 | TRBV2 | . | 14 | TGTGCCAGCAGTGGAGGCTTCAGCACAGATACGCAGTATTTT | CASSGGFSTDTQYF
. | TRBJ2-3 | TRBV2 | . | 16 | TGTGCCAGGACCCCTTCAGGAGGGGTGGTAGCAGATACGCAGTATTTT | CARTPSGGVVADTQYF
. | TRBJ2-7 | TRBV10-1 | . | 10 | TGCGCCAGCAGTTTAAACGAGCAGTACTTC | CASSLNEQYF
. | TRBJ2-1 | TRBV5-1 | TRBD2 | 16 | TGCGCCAGCAGCCAAGATAGCGGGGGGGGCTACAATGAGCAGTTCTTC | CASSQDSGGGYNEQFF
. | TRBJ1-2 | TRBV19 | . | 15 | TGTGCCAGTATTCGGACAGCGACCACTCTTTATGGCTACACCTTC | CASIRTATTLYGYTF
. | TRBJ1-1 | TRBV10-3 | . | 12 | TGTGCCATCAGTGCAGGGGAAATGATGACTTTCTTT | CAISAGEMMTFF
few | TRBJ2-7 | TRBV5-5 | TRBD1 | 13 | TGTGCCAGCACAGGGGGACAGGCCTACGAGCAGTACTTC | CASTGGQAYEQYF
. | TRBJ2-3 | TRBV20-1 | TRBD2 | 14 | TGCAGTGCTAGGGAGGGACTAGCGGCAGATACGCAGTATTTT | CSAREGLAADTQYF
. | TRBJ2-5 | TRBV28 | . | 12 | TGTGCCAGCAGCGTACGCCGAGAGACCCAGTACTTC | CASSVRRETQYF
. | TRBJ1-2 | TRBV10-3 | . | 14 | TGTGCCATCAGTGAGTCGCGGCAGGGTGCTGGCTACACCTTC | CAISESRQGAGYTF
few | TRBJ2-5 | TRBV2 | . | 14 | TGTGCCAGCAGTGATGGGGTGGGTTTGAAGACCCAGTACTTC | CASSDGVGLKTQYF
. | TRBJ2-7 | TRBV7-9 | . | 14 | TGTGCCAGCAGCTTAGTCGCCCTGGGGCTCGAGCAGTACTTC | CASSLVALGLEQYF
. | TRBJ2-7 | TRBV7-2 | . | 14 | TGTGCCAGCAGCTTAGGAAAGGGAATCTACGAGCAGTACTTC | CASSLGKGIYEQYF
. | TRBJ2-7 | TRBV10-3 | . | 14 | TGTGCCATCATGGCCGCAGGGAGCTCCTACGAGCAGTACTTC | CAIMAAGSSYEQYF
. | TRBJ2-1 | TRBV12-3/TRBV12-4 | TRBD2 | 16 | TGTGCCAGCAGTTCCTCGGCGGGAGTGTTAGGTAGTGAGCAGTTCTTC | CASSSSAGVLGSEQFF
. | TRBJ1-1 | TRBV24-1 | . | 13 | TGTGCCACCTCTCAGGACCTGAACACTGAAGCTTTCTTT | CATSQDLNTEAFF